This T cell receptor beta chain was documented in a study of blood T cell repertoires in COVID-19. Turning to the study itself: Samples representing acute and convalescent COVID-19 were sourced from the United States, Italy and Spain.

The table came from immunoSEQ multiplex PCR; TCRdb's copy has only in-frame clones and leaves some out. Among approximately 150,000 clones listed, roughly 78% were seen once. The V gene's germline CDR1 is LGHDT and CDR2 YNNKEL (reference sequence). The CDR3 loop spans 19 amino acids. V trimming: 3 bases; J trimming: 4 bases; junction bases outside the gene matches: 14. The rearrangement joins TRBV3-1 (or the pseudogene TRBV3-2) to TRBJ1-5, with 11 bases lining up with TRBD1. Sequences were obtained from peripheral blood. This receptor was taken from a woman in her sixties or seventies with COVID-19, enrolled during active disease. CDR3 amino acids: CASSQAGTGGLVGNQPQHF. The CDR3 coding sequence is TGTGCCAGCAGCCAGGCCGGGACAGGGGGGTTAGTTGGTAATCAGCCCCAGCATTTT.